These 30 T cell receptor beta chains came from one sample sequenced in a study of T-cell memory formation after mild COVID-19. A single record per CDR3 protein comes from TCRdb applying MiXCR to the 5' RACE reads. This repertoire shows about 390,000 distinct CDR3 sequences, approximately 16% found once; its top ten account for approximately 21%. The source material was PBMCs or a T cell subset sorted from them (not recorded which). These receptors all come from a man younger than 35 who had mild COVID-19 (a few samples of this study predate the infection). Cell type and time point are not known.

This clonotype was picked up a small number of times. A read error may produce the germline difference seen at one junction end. CDR3 region: CASSLKYQETQYF. Here the CDR3 DNA reads TGTGCTAGCAGCTTAAAGTACCAAGAGACCCAGTACTTC. This rearrangement joins TRBV7-7 to TRBJ2-5; D gene unclear. The CDR3 spans 13 residues. CDR1 SSHAT and CDR2 FNYEAQ come from the germline V gene (reference sequence).

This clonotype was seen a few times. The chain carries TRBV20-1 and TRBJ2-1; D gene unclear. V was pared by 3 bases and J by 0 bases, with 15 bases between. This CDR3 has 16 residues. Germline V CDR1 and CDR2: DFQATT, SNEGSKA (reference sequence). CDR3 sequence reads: CSASDPSVSSYNEQFF. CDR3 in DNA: TGCAGTGCTAGTGACCCCTCCGTGAGCTCCTACAATGAGCAGTTCTTC.

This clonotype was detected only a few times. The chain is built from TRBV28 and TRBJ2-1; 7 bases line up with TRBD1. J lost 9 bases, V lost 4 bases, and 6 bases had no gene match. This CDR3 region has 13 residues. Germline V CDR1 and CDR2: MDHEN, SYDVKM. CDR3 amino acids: CASSSPQGREQFF. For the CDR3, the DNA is TGTGCCAGCAGTTCCCCACAGGGGCGTGAGCAGTTCTTC.

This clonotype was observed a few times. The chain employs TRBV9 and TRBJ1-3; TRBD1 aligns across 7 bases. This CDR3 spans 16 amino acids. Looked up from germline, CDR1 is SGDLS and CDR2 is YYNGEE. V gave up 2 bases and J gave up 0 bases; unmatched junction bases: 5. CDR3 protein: CASSVEGQISGNTIYF. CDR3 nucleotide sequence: TGTGCCAGCAGCGTCGAGGGACAGATCTCTGGAAACACCATATATTTT. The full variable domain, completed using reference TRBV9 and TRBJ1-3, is DSGVTQTPKHLITATGQRVTLRCSPRSGDLSVYWYQQSLDQGLQFLIQYYNGEERAKGNILERFSAQQFPDLHSELNLSSLELGDSALYFCASSVEGQISGNTIYFGEGSWLTVV.

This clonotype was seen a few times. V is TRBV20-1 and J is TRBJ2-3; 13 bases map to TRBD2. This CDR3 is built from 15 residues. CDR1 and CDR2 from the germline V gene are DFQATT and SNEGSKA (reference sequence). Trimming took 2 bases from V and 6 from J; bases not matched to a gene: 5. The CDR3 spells CSARKGLAGVDTQYF. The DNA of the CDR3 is TGCAGTGCTAGAAAAGGACTAGCGGGGGTTGATACGCAGTATTTT.

CDR3 DNA sequence: TGTGCCAGCAGCGTAGGCCCACGGGCCTACGAGCAGTACGTC. Protein sequence: CASSVGPRAYEQYV. The V gene is TRBV7-2, the J gene TRBJ2-7; no firm D call. The CDR3 sequence is 14 residues long. V was cut by 5 bases and J by 2 bases, with 13 bases left in between. The V gene's germline CDR1 is SGHTA and CDR2 FQGNSA.

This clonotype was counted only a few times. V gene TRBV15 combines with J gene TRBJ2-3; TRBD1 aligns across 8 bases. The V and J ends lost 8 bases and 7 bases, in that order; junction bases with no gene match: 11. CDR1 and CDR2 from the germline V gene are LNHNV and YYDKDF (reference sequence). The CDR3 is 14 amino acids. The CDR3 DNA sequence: TGTGCCACCGCAGACAGGGGCAGGGGGAATACGCAGTATTTT. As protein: CATADRGRGNTQYF.

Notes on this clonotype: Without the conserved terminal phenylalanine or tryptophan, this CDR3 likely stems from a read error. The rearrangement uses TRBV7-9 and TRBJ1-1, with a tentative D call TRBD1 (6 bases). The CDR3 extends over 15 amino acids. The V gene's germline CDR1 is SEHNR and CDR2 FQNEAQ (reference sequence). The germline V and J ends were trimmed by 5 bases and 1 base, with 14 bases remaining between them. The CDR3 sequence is CASSTHGGRNTEAFC. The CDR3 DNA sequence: TGTGCCAGCAGCACACACGGGGGCCGGAACACTGAAGCTTTCTGT.

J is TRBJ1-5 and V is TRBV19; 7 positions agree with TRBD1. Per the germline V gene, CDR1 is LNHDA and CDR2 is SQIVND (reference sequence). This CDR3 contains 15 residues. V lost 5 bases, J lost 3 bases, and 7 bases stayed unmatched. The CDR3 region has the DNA TGTGCCAGTAGTCCGAGGACAGGTAACAATCAGCCCCAGCATTTT. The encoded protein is CASSPRTGNNQPQHF.

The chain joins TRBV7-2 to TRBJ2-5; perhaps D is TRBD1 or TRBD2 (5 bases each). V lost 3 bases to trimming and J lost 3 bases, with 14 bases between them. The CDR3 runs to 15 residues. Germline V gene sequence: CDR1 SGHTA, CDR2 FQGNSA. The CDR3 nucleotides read TGTGCCAGCAGCTTTGGACCGGGACCAGAAGAGACCCAGTACTTC. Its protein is CASSFGPGPEETQYF.

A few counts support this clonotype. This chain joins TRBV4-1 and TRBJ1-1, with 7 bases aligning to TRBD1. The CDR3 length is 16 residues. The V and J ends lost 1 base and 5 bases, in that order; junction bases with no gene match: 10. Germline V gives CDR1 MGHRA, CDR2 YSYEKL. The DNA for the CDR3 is TGCGCCAGCAGCCAAGGAAACAGGGGCGCGGGTACTGAAGCTTTCTTT. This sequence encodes CASSQGNRGAGTEAFF.

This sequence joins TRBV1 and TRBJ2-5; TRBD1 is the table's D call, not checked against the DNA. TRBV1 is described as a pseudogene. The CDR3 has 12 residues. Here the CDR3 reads CTSLDGGETQYF. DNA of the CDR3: TGCACCAGCCTCGACGGGGGAGAGACCCAGTACTTC.

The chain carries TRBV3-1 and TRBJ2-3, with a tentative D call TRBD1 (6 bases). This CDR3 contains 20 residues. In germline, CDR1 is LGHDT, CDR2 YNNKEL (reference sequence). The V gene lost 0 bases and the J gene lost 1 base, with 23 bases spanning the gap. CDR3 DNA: TGTGCCAGCAGCCAAGATAGCCCCTTCGTGGGGGCGACGGGCACAGATACGCAGTATTTT. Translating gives CASSQDSPFVGATGTDTQYF.

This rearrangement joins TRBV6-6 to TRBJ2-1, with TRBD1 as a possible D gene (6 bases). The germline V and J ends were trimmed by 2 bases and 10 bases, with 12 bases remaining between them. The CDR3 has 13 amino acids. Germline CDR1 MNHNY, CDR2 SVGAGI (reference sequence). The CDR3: CASSYTDSREQFF. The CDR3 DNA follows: TGTGCCAGCAGTTACACGGACAGTCGGGAGCAGTTCTTC.

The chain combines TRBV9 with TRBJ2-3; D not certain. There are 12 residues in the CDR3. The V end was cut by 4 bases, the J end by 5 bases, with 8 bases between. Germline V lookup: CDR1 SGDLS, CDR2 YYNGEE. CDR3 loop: CASSSGLDTQYF. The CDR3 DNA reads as TGTGCCAGCAGCTCAGGATTAGATACGCAGTATTTT.

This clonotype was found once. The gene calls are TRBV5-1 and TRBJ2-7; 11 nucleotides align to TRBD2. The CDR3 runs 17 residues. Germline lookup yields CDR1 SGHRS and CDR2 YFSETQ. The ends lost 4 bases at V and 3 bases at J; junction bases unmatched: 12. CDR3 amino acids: CASSEGTSGGPYYEQYF. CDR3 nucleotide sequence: TGCGCCAGCAGCGAGGGGACTAGCGGAGGTCCGTACTACGAGCAGTACTTC. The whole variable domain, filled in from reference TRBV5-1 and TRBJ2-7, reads KAGVTQTPRYLIKTRGQQVTLSCSPISGHRSVSWYQQTPGQGLQFLFEYFSETQRNKGNFPGRFSGRQFSNSRSEMNVSTLELGDSALYLCASSEGTSGGPYYEQYFGPGTRLTVT.

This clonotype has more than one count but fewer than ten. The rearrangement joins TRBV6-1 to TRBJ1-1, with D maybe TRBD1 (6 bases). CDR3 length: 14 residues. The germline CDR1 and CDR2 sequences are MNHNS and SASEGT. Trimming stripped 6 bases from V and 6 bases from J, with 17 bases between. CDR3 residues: CASRLRGAWAEAFF. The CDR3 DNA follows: TGTGCCAGCAGACTGCGGGGGGCATGGGCTGAAGCTTTCTTT.

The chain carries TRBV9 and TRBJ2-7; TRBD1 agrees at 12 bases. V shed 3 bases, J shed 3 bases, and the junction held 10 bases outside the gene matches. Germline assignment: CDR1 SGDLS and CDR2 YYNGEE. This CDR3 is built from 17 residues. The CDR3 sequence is CASSANWGQGALYEQYF. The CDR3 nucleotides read TGTGCCAGCAGCGCCAATTGGGGACAGGGGGCTCTCTACGAGCAGTACTTC.

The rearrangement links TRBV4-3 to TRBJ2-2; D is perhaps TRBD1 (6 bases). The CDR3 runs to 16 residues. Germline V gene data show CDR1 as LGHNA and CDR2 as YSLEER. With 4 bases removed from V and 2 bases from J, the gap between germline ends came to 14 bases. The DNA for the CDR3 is TGCGCCAGCAGCCTGGGGGCAGACCCTAACACCGGGGAGCTGTTTTTT. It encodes CASSLGADPNTGELFF.

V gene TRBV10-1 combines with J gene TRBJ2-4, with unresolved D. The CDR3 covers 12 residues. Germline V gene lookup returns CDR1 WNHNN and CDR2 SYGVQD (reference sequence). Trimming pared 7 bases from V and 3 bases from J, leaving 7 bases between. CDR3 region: CASIRVKNIQYF. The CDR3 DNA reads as TGCGCCAGCATTAGGGTCAAAAACATTCAGTACTTC.

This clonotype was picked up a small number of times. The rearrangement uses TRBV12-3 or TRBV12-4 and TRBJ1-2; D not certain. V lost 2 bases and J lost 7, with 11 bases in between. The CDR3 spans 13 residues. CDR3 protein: CASSLRGLSGYTF. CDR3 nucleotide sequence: TGTGCCAGCAGTTTACGAGGGCTGAGTGGCTACACCTTC.

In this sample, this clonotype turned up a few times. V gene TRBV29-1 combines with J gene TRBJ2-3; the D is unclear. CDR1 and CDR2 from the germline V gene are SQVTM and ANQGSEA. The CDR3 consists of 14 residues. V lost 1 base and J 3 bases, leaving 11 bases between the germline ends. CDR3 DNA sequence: TGCAGCGTTGAAGGGCAGGCCCGTACAGATACGCAGTATTTT. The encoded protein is CSVEGQARTDTQYF.

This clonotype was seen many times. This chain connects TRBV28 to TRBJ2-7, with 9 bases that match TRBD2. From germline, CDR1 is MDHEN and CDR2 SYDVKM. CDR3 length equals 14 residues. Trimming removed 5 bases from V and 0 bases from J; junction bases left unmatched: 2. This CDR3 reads CASSSGGHSYEQYV. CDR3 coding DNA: TGTGCCAGCAGTAGCGGGGGGCACTCCTACGAGCAGTACGTC.

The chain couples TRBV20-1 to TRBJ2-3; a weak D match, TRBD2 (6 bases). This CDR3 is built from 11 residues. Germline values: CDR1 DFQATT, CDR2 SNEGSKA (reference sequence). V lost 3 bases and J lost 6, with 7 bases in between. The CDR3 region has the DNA TGCAGTGCTAGCAGCGGGGATACGCAGTATTTT. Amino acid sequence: CSASSGDTQYF.

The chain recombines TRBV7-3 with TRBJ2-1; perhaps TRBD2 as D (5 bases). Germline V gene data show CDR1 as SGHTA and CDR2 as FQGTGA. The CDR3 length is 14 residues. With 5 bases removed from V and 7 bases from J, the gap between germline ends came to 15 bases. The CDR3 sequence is CASSPGMGGNEQFF. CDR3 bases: TGTGCCAGCAGCCCCGGGATGGGCGGGAATGAGCAGTTCTTC.

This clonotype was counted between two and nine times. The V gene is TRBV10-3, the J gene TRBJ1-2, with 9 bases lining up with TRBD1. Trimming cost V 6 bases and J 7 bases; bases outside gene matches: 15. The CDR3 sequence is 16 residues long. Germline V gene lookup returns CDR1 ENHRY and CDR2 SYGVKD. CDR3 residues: CAIRSSPGQGDSGYTF. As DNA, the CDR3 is TGTGCCATCAGATCCTCCCCGGGACAGGGTGACAGTGGCTACACCTTC.

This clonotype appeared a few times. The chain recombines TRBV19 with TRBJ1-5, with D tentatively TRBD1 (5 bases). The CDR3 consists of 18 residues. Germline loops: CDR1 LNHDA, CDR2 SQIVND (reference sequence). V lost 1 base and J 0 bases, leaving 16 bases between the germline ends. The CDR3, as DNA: TGTGCCAGTAGTATAGTTCCAGGGTGGAGATATAGCAATCAGCCCCAGCATTTT. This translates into CASSIVPGWRYSNQPQHF.

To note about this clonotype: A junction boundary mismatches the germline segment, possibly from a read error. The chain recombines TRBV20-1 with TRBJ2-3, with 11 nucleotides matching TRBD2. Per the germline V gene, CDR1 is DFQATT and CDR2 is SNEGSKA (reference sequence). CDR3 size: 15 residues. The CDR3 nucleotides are TGCAGTGCCCCTATAGCGGGGGGGCCAACAGAGACGCAGTATTTT. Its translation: CSAPIAGGPTETQYF.

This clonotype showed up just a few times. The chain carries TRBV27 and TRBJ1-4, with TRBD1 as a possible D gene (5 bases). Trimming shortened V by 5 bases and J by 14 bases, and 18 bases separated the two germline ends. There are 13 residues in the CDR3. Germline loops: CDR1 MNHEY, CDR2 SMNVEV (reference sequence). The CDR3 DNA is TGTGCCAGCAGTATCCGTCCCTTTGGGGGGCTGTTTTTT. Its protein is CASSIRPFGGLFF.

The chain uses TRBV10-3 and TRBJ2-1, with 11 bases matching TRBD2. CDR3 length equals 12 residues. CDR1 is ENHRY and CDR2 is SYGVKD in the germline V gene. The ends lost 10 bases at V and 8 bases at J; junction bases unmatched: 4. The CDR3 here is CASSGGEDEQFF. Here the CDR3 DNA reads TGTGCCAGTAGCGGGGGGGAGGATGAGCAGTTCTTC.